The source of this T cell receptor beta chain is a study of PD-L1 blockade in urothelial cancer. Study background: The authors examined blood 3 weeks (second dose) and 6 weeks after treatment start.

General observations from the study: Stronger expansion of tumor-associated clones in blood at 3 weeks distinguished durable-benefit patients.

The V end was cut by 6 bases, the J end by 6 bases, with 12 bases between. CDR3 length: 12 amino acids. The germline V gene has CDR1 KGHSH and CDR2 LQKENI. The assay was immunoSEQ multiplex PCR, and TCRdb's table has in-frame clones only and misses some. The sample includes more than 80,000 clones, 82% of them seen just once. Details on this clone: The antigen is unknown.

This receptor was identified in a man between 70 and 80 years old with urothelial cancer. This sample comprised PBMCs, obtained around atezolizumab (anti-PD-L1) treatment. The chain employs TRBV18 and TRBJ2-7; D gene uncertain. The CDR3 sequence is CASSTETREQYF. In DNA form, the CDR3 reads TGTGCCAGCTCGACGGAGACGCGCGAGCAGTACTTC.